The 25 T cell receptor beta chains below were found in one sample sequenced in a study of T cells in Graves' hyperthyroidism and ophthalmopathy. Using RNA transcripts as the source, TCR beta CDR3 regions were amplified. First-round RT-PCR targeting the TCR CDR3 was performed with the HTBI primer set. MiXCR, run by TCRdb on the multiplex PCR reads, gives a single entry per CDR3 protein. The table lists a few hundred thousand distinct CDR3 sequences, around 14% of them singletons. The material sequenced was blood. These TCRs come from a woman in her 30s with Graves' hyperthyroidism.

This clonotype was counted a few times. This could be a read error, since a much larger clone is one nucleotide away. The chain employs TRBV7-9 and TRBJ2-2, with a weak D call TRBD1 (6 bases). The length of the CDR3 is 15 residues. Germline V CDR1 and CDR2: SEHNR, FQNEAQ (reference sequence). With 2 bases removed from V and 3 bases from J, the gap between germline ends came to 10 bases. DNA for the CDR3: TGTGCCAGCAGCTTACAGGGGACCGACACCGGGGAGCTGTTTTTT. As protein: CASSLQGTDTGELFF. Full variable domain (remainder filled in from reference TRBV7-9 and TRBJ2-2): DTGVSQNPRHKITKRGQNVTFRCDPISEHNRLYWYRQTLGQGPEFLTYFQNEAQLEKSRLLSDRFSAERPKGSFSTLEIQRTEQGDSAMYLCASSLQGTDTGELFFGEGSRLTVL.

With respect to this clonotype: A read error is possible here, since a much larger clone lies one base away. The CDR3 reads CAGSSQGAETQYF. CDR3 coding DNA: TGTGCCGGCAGCTCGCAGGGGGCGGAGACCCAGTACTTC. This chain uses TRBV7-2 with TRBJ2-5; 8 bases align to TRBD1. Germline values: CDR1 SGHTA, CDR2 FQGNSA. CDR3 length equals 13 residues.

This clonotype was observed many times. The chain employs TRBV30 and TRBJ1-2, with a weak D call TRBD1 (5 bases). V was cut by 0 bases and J by 8 bases, with 13 bases left in between. Germline-derived CDR1 and CDR2 are GTSNPN and SVGIG (reference sequence). The CDR3 consists of 13 residues. As DNA, the CDR3 is TGTGCCTGGAGTGTCTTTGGGGCCCAAGGCTACACCTTC. It yields the protein CAWSVFGAQGYTF.

This clonotype was observed many times. V is TRBV28 and J is TRBJ1-5; D is ambiguous. The CDR3 sequence is 12 residues long. CDR1 and CDR2 from the germline V gene are MDHEN and SYDVKM. The V gene lost 2 bases and the J gene lost 3 bases, with 2 bases spanning the gap. The CDR3 bases are TGTGCCAGCAGTTTAGTCAATCAGCCCCAGCATTTT. The encoded protein is CASSLVNQPQHF.

This clonotype was seen ten or more times. The rearrangement joins TRBV3-1 to TRBJ2-2; D is ambiguous. This CDR3 contains 16 residues. Per the germline V gene, CDR1 is LGHDT and CDR2 is YNNKEL (reference sequence). V was shortened by 5 bases and J by 5 bases, with 18 bases between the two germline ends. DNA of the CDR3: TGTGCCAGCAGCTTATCATATACCCGTCCAACCGGGGAGCTGTTTTTT. Amino acids: CASSLSYTRPTGELFF.

Many counts were recorded for this clonotype. The chain carries TRBV12-3 or TRBV12-4 and TRBJ1-2; the match to TRBD1 covers 8 bases. Trimming at V came to 8 bases and at J to 5 bases, leaving 10 bases not matched to a gene. The CDR3 consists of 14 residues. The CDR3, as DNA: TGTGCCAGCGGGTCGCAGGGGGCTCCTTATGGCTACACCTTC. Translated, it gives CASGSQGAPYGYTF.

With respect to this clonotype: Just one base apart from a much larger clone, this may be a read error. The rearrangement links TRBV7-9 to TRBJ2-7; TRBD2 aligns across 8 bases. The CDR3 runs 14 residues. V trimming: 7 bases; J trimming: 3 bases; junction bases outside the gene matches: 8. Per germline, CDR1 SEHNR and CDR2 FQNEAQ (reference sequence). This chain's CDR3 is CASNAAGVIYEQYF. The CDR3 coding sequence is TGTGCCAGCAACGCAGCGGGAGTCATCTACGAGCAGTACTTC.

This clonotype was detected many times. The chain's CDR3 is CASSPLAGVRNIQYF. Written as DNA, the CDR3 is TGTGCCAGCAGTCCCCTAGCGGGAGTTAGGAACATTCAGTACTTC. The V gene is TRBV28, the J gene TRBJ2-4; TRBD2 agrees at 10 bases. CDR1 is MDHEN and CDR2 is SYDVKM in the germline V gene. With V trimmed by 5 bases and J by 7 bases, 8 bases remained unmatched. This CDR3 is built from 15 residues.

This clonotype was detected many times. The chain combines TRBV7-2 with TRBJ2-3; a weak D match, TRBD1 (6 bases). Germline V gene data show CDR1 as SGHTA and CDR2 as FQGNSA. Trimming removed 5 bases from V and 4 bases from J, with 16 bases in between. This CDR3 has 15 amino acids. The CDR3 reads CASSTNRGRADTQYF. The DNA of the CDR3 is TGTGCCAGCAGCACCAATAGGGGGAGAGCAGATACGCAGTATTTT.

This clonotype has ten or more counts. The chain employs TRBV29-1 and TRBJ2-3, with 11 bases matching TRBD2. Losses at the gene ends were 4 bases for V and 4 bases for J; bases not matched to a gene: 7. The CDR3 spans 15 residues. The germline CDR1 and CDR2 sequences are SQVTM and ANQGSEA. In DNA, the CDR3 is TGCAGCGTTGCGATCCTAGCGGGAGGACCAGATACGCAGTATTTT. Its protein product is CSVAILAGGPDTQYF.

Concerning this clonotype itself: The junction departs from germline at one end; a sequencing error may be responsible. The CDR3 is CANSLSNQPQHF. CDR3 sequence (DNA): TGTGCCAACAGTCTATCAAATCAGCCCCAGCATTTT. The rearrangement uses TRBV12-3 or TRBV12-4 and TRBJ1-5; D is unresolved. The CDR3 is 12 amino acids.

The chain joins TRBV27 to TRBJ1-2, with a tentative D call TRBD1 (6 bases). In germline, CDR1 is MNHEY, CDR2 SMNVEV (reference sequence). Trimming took off 4 bases at V and 7 bases at J, with 19 bases between the two ends. The CDR3 consists of 15 residues. CDR3 nucleotide sequence: TGTGCCAGCAGTTCTGGACCGGGGGCGCATTCTGGCTACACCTTC. Residues: CASSSGPGAHSGYTF.

This clonotype has ten or more counts. This sequence joins TRBV28 and TRBJ2-7; 9 positions agree with TRBD2. In germline, CDR1 is MDHEN, CDR2 SYDVKM. J was trimmed by 2 bases and V by 6 bases; bases with no gene match: 5. This CDR3 region has 14 residues. CDR3: CASREAGGTYEQYF. The CDR3 region has the DNA TGTGCCAGCAGGGAAGCGGGGGGAACCTACGAGCAGTACTTC.

Only a few counts were recorded for this clonotype. This sequence joins TRBV19 and TRBJ2-2, with 14 bases fitting TRBD2. This CDR3 contains 17 residues. The germline gives CDR1 LNHDA, CDR2 SQIVND (reference sequence). V lost 7 bases to trimming and J lost 3 bases; unmatched junction nucleotides: 7. CDR3 in DNA: TGTGCCAGTACGACTAGCGGGAGGGCCGCACACACCGGGGAGCTGTTTTTT. Translating it yields CASTTSGRAAHTGELFF.

The V call is TRBV24-1, the J call TRBJ2-7; unclear D gene. V was cut by 1 base and J by 2 bases, with 11 bases left in between. The CDR3 contains 15 residues. The germline V gene has CDR1 KGHDR and CDR2 SFDVKD. The CDR3, as DNA: TGTGCCACCAGTGATTTTTCAGGTAAAACCTACGAGCAGTACTTC. Translation gives CATSDFSGKTYEQYF.

Points on this clonotype: This sequence may be a read error, since a much larger clone differs from it by one base. The CDR3 loop reads CASSQFPREYSRETQYF. The CDR3, as DNA: TGTGCCAGCAGCCAATTTCCCCGGGAGTACTCCAGGGAGACCCAGTACTTC. This chain links TRBV3-1 with TRBJ2-5; possible D gene TRBD2, 6 bases. The CDR3 totals 17 residues. Trimming left V 2 bases short and J 5 bases short, with 21 bases between. CDR1 LGHDT and CDR2 YNNKEL come from the germline V gene (reference sequence).

The chain is built from TRBV29-1 and TRBJ2-1; 7 nucleotides align to TRBD2. Germline loops: CDR1 SQVTM, CDR2 ANQGSEA. Trimming removed 7 bases from V and 5 bases from J; junction bases left unmatched: 17. This CDR3 comprises 16 residues. CDR3 sequence: CSALGGRAGLNNEQFF. CDR3 DNA: TGCAGCGCTCTGGGGGGGAGGGCCGGTCTTAACAATGAGCAGTTCTTC.

This rearrangement joins TRBV28 to TRBJ2-1, with TRBD2 matching 10 bases. CDR1 MDHEN and CDR2 SYDVKM come from the germline V gene. With 5 bases clipped from V and 6 bases from J, the junction kept 4 bases outside the gene matches. This CDR3 region has 14 residues. The CDR3 DNA sequence: TGTGCCAGCAGTATGTCTAGCGGGAGCAATGAGCAGTTCTTC. Protein product: CASSMSSGSNEQFF.

The chain links TRBV6-1 to TRBJ2-5; 7 nucleotides match TRBD1. This CDR3 has 16 residues. Germline V gene sequence: CDR1 MNHNS, CDR2 SASEGT. With 5 bases clipped from V and 1 base from J, the junction kept 10 bases outside the gene matches. This CDR3 is CASSWGTGAPQETQYF. The CDR3, as DNA: TGTGCCAGCAGTTGGGGCACAGGGGCCCCCCAAGAGACCCAGTACTTC.

In its sample, this clonotype was seen many times. J is TRBJ2-7 and V is TRBV6-1; 14 bases fit TRBD2. The germline CDR1 and CDR2 sequences are MNHNS and SASEGT. After removal of 8 bases from V and 7 bases from J, the junction contained 7 bases not matched to a gene. This CDR3 region has 14 residues. CDR3 sequence: CASLVGLAGGEQYF. The CDR3, as DNA: TGTGCCAGCCTGGTCGGACTAGCGGGAGGTGAGCAGTACTTC.

This rearrangement joins TRBV6-1 to TRBJ1-3, with a possible D match to TRBD1 (6 bases). V lost 10 bases and J 5 bases, leaving 15 bases between the germline ends. This CDR3 comprises 13 residues. Germline CDR1 MNHNS, CDR2 SASEGT. CDR3 in amino acids: CAIMQGSRNTIYF. The CDR3 nucleotides read TGTGCCATCATGCAGGGGTCTAGAAACACCATATATTTT.

This clonotype was recorded a few times. The rearrangement links TRBV10-3 to TRBJ2-1, with D possibly matching TRBD2 (6 bases). CDR1 and CDR2 from the germline V gene are ENHRY and SYGVKD. Trimming took 6 bases from V and 9 from J, leaving 15 bases between them. CDR3 length: 13 amino acids. As DNA, the CDR3 is TGTGCCATCAGGGGGTGGACTATCGGTGAGCAGTTCTTC. It translates to CAIRGWTIGEQFF.

The table lists this clonotype with a few counts. The chain employs TRBV5-1 and TRBJ2-1, with 11 positions matching TRBD2. The germline CDR1 and CDR2 sequences are SGHRS and YFSETQ. The CDR3 has 17 residues. Trimming cost V 0 bases and J 2 bases; bases outside gene matches: 4. The CDR3 DNA is TGCGCCAGCAGCTTGGGGACTAGCGGGCTAACCTACAATGAGCAGTTCTTC. Translation gives CASSLGTSGLTYNEQFF.

This clonotype was counted between two and nine times. A read error is possible here, since a much larger clone lies one base away. The gene calls are TRBV3-1 and TRBJ1-4; D gene uncertain. The CDR3 is 13 residues long. Germline assignment: CDR1 LGHDT and CDR2 YNNKEL (reference sequence). V lost 10 bases and J 7 bases, leaving 16 bases between the germline ends. The chain's CDR3 is CAIREYLSEKLFF. CDR3 coding DNA: TGTGCCATCAGAGAGTATTTATCTGAAAAACTGTTTTTT.

This clonotype was counted only a few times. The chain carries TRBV10-3 and TRBJ1-1; 7 bases are a match to TRBD1. There are 13 residues in the CDR3. The ends lost 4 bases at V and 2 bases at J; junction bases unmatched: 1. Germline V gene data show CDR1 as ENHRY and CDR2 as SYGVKD. CDR3 amino acids: CAISGQGNTEAFF. CDR3 in DNA: TGTGCCATCAGTGGACAGGGTAACACTGAAGCTTTCTTT.